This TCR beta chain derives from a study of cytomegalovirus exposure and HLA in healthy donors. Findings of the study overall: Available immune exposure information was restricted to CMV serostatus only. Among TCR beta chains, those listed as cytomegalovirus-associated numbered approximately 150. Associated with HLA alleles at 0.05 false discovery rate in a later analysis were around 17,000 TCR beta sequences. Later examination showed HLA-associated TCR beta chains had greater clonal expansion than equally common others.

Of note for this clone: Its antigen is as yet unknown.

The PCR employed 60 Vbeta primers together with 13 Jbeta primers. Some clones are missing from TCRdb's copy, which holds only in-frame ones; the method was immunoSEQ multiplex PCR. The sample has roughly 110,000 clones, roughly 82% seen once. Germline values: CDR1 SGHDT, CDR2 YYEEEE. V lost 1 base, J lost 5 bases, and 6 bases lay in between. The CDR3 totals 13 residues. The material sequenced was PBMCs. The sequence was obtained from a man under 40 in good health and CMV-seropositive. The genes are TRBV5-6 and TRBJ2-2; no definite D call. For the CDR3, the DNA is TGTGCCAGCAGCTTGACGGTTACCGGGGAGCTGTTTTTT. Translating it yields CASSLTVTGELFF.